This T cell receptor (beta chain) was found in a study of T cell changes during pregnancy in multiple sclerosis. TCRdb's table, derived via immunoSEQ multiplex PCR, lists solely in-frame clones and lacks some. The sample has approximately 40,000 clones, around 92% seen once; the top ten hold around 0.8%. The CDR3 is made up of 15 amino acids. Per the germline V gene, CDR1 is GTSNPN and CDR2 is SVGIG (reference sequence). Trimming removed 4 bases from V and 0 bases from J, with 13 bases in between. The chain uses TRBV30 and TRBJ1-3; no reliable D call. The sample was CD4+ T cells from peripheral blood mononuclear cells, taken in the third trimester of pregnancy. The sequence was obtained from a female donor with multiple sclerosis, enrolled in a pregnancy study. The CDR3 DNA follows: TGTGCCTGGAACGGACCGGGGAGCTCTGGAAACACCATATATTTT. Amino acid sequence: CAWNGPGSSGNTIYF.